This T cell receptor (beta chain) was sequenced in a study of T cells after yellow fever vaccination. Whole-study results and caveats: Post-booster repertoires contained most primary-vaccination clones again (roughly 96% CD4, 85% to 90% CD8). Few clonotypes appeared in both CD4 and CD8 compartments.

TCRdb re-called the 5' RACE reads through MiXCR, storing one row per CDR3 protein. Of about 550,000 distinct CDR3 sequences in the sample, over 15% were seen once. The junction had 4 bases not matched to a gene; V was cut back by 3 bases and J by 3 bases. Germline CDR1 DFQATT, CDR2 SNEGSKA (reference sequence). This CDR3 has 13 amino acids. This clonotype appeared many times. The antigen is not known. The chain couples TRBV20-1 to TRBJ2-7; 8 bases align to TRBD1. The specimen comprised PBMCs, sampled 15 days after the yellow fever booster vaccination. The sequence was obtained from a man aged 25-40 years who received the YFV17D yellow fever vaccine. Here the CDR3 DNA reads TGCAGTGCTAGGGAGGGACAGGACTACGAGCAGTACTTC. Protein product: CSAREGQDYEQYF.